A single sample gave rise to the 21 T cell receptor beta chains below, sequenced in a study of metastatic and nonmetastatic thyroid tumors. Among the patients, none had received any treatment before thyroid surgery. TCRdb recomputed clones from the PCR reads via MiXCR. The table records about 30,000 clones, around 16% of them present only once. Input material: blood. The receptors originated from a female donor with papillary thyroid cancer or a benign thyroid nodule (not recorded which). Some clones in this sample may be carry-over from other donors' samples.

V usage is TRBV5-1 and J usage is TRBJ2-5, with 11 nucleotides matching TRBD2. V lost 4 bases to trimming and J lost 2 bases; unmatched junction nucleotides: 19. The germline CDR1 and CDR2 sequences are SGHRS and YFSETQ. The CDR3 runs 20 residues. The CDR3 DNA reads as TGCGCCAGCAGCAAAACTGGGGGACTAGCGGTCGGGCGGGAGCAAGAGACCCAGTACTTC. The encoded protein is CASSKTGGLAVGREQETQYF.

This clone was picked up many times. The chain couples TRBV6-4 to TRBJ1-2, with 7 bases matching TRBD1. Germline loops: CDR1 MRHNA, CDR2 SNTAGT. The CDR3 loop spans 13 amino acids. V lost 2 bases, J lost 4 bases, and 1 base stayed unmatched. In nucleotides, the CDR3 is TGTGCCAGCAGTGACAGGGACAGCTATGGCTACACCTTC. It is translated as CASSDRDSYGYTF.

This clone was seen only a few times. The gene calls are TRBV6-1 and TRBJ2-7; 8 bases match TRBD2. This CDR3 spans 14 amino acids. V lost 7 bases to trimming and J lost 2 bases; unmatched junction nucleotides: 7. CDR1 is MNHNS, CDR2 SASEGT, per germline. The CDR3 region is CASKGSGGPYEQYF. DNA of the CDR3: TGTGCCAGCAAGGGTTCGGGAGGGCCCTACGAGCAGTACTTC.

This chain links TRBV12-3 or TRBV12-4 with TRBJ2-7, with D uncertain. CDR3 size: 13 residues. Trimming removed 6 bases from V and 0 bases from J, with 9 bases in between. CDR3 sequence reads: CASSTLDSYEQYF. CDR3 coding DNA: TGTGCCAGCAGCACACTGGACTCCTACGAGCAGTACTTC.

This clone rates as medium-sized. The rearrangement links TRBV2 to TRBJ2-7; D could derive from TRBD1 or TRBD2 (5 bases each). Trimming removed 7 bases at V and 1 base at J, with 11 bases between. The CDR3 consists of 13 residues. CDR1 and CDR2 from the germline V gene are SNHLY and FYNNEI. CDR3 amino acids: CASTGAPSYEQYF. CDR3 in DNA: TGTGCCAGCACCGGGGCCCCGTCCTACGAGCAGTACTTC.

The table lists this clone with many counts. The V and J genes are TRBV6-5 and TRBJ2-2, with D tentatively TRBD2 (5 bases). V gave up 0 bases and J gave up 0 bases, with 11 bases separating them. CDR1 is MNHEY, CDR2 SVGAGI, per germline. The CDR3 consists of 17 residues. CDR3 region: CASSYSRRRTNTGELFF. The CDR3 DNA reads TGTGCCAGCAGTTACTCGCGGAGGCGCACGAACACCGGGGAGCTGTTTTTT.

The table lists this clone with many counts. The V gene is TRBV7-9, the J gene TRBJ1-6, with D tentatively TRBD1 (6 bases). The germline V gene encodes CDR1 SEHNR and CDR2 FQNEAQ (reference sequence). The CDR3 loop spans 15 amino acids. Trimming removed 1 base at V and 7 bases at J, with 11 bases between. CDR3 DNA sequence: TGTGCCAGCAGCTTAGACGGGACAAGAAATTCACCCCTCCACTTT. Protein sequence: CASSLDGTRNSPLHF.

This clone was seen ten or more times. This may stem from a read error, because a much larger clone lies one nucleotide away. This same CDR3 is encoded by further DNA sequences in the sample. The gene calls are TRBV7-9 and TRBJ2-7, with 8 bases aligning to TRBD2. The CDR3 contains 13 residues. Germline lookup yields CDR1 SEHNR and CDR2 FQNEAQ (reference sequence). CDR3 loop: CASSRGTSYEQYF. The CDR3, as DNA: TGTGCTAGCAGCCGCGGGACTAGCTACGAGCAGTACTTC.

This clone was seen a few times. This may come from a read error, since a much larger clone is one base off. The V and J genes are TRBV12-3 or TRBV12-4 and TRBJ1-3, with TRBD1 as a possible D gene (5 bases). Deletions cut 5 bases from V and 9 bases from J, with 20 bases between. This CDR3 has 15 residues. The CDR3 DNA follows: TGTGCCAGCAGTCTGCGGACGGGGGAAGTAAGCACCATATATTTT. Its protein product is CASSLRTGEVSTIYF.

This clone has a count of ten or more. V and J are TRBV20-1 and TRBJ2-3; 8 bases match TRBD2. CDR1 and CDR2 (germline): DFQATT, SNEGSKA (reference sequence). Trimming cost V 6 bases and J 0 bases; bases outside gene matches: 8. This CDR3 contains 15 residues. The CDR3 here is CSAHPSSGSTDTQYF. The CDR3 bases are TGCAGTGCACACCCATCTAGCGGGAGCACAGATACGCAGTATTTT.

Remarks on this clone: An end of the junction differs from the germline gene, which may be a read error. CDR3 nucleotide sequence: TGTGTCTGGAGTGGGGGACCTGAAAACACCATATATTTT. The encoded protein is CVWSGGPENTIYF. The rearrangement uses TRBV30 and TRBJ1-3; D is perhaps TRBD1 (5 bases). The CDR3 has 13 residues. The germline V gene encodes CDR1 GTSNPN and CDR2 SVGIG (reference sequence). Based on the CDR3 plus reference TRBV30 and TRBJ1-3, the full variable domain is SQTIHQWPATLVQPVGSPLSLECTVEGTSNPNLYWYRQAAGRGLQLLFYSVGIGQISSEVPQNLSASRPQDRQFILSSKKLLLSDSGFYLCVWSGGPENTIYFGEGSWLTVV.

As concerns this clone: One junction end does not reproduce the germline sequence, and a read error may be involved. V is TRBV28 and J is TRBJ2-3; tentatively, D is TRBD2 (7 bases). Germline CDR1 and CDR2: MDHEN and SYDVKM. The CDR3 has 17 residues. CDR3 protein: CDSRGTARGRGTDKQYF. DNA of the CDR3: TGTGACAGCAGGGGTACTGCTCGCGGGAGAGGTACAGATAAGCAGTATTTT.

This clone was picked up many times. This chain links TRBV9 with TRBJ1-2; weak D call: TRBD1 (6 bases). Trimming took off 2 bases at V and 0 bases at J, with 11 bases between the two ends. The CDR3 consists of 15 residues. Germline-derived CDR1 and CDR2 are SGDLS and YYNGEE. CDR3 region: CASSVNDRTNYGYTF. For the CDR3, the DNA is TGTGCCAGCAGCGTTAATGACAGGACTAACTATGGCTACACCTTC.

The chain is built from TRBV5-4 and TRBJ2-1; TRBD2 matches at 8 bases. Germline loops: CDR1 SGHNT, CDR2 YYREEE (reference sequence). The ends lost 0 bases at V and 4 bases at J; junction bases unmatched: 12. The CDR3 has 18 amino acids. CDR3 sequence reads: CASSLELGAGAGYNEQFF. The CDR3 bases are TGTGCCAGCAGCTTGGAGTTGGGAGCGGGAGCGGGGTACAATGAGCAGTTCTTC.

Comments on this clone: At one end the junction does not follow the germline gene, possibly because of a read error. The J gene is TRBJ1-6, the V gene TRBV5-1; D unresolved. The CDR3 is 13 residues long. Germline CDR1 reads SGHRS; CDR2 reads YFSETQ. CDR3 sequence (DNA): TGCGCCAGCAGCTTGGACGGTGGTACACACCTCAACTTT. It specifies CASSLDGGTHLNF. Full variable domain (rest looked up from reference TRBV5-1 and TRBJ1-6): KAGVTQTPRYLIKTRGQQVTLSCSPISGHRSVSWYQQTPGQGLQFLFEYFSETQRNKGNFPGRFSGRQFSNSRSEMNVSTLELGDSALYLCASSLDGGTHLNFGNGTRLTVT.

This sequence joins TRBV7-2 and TRBJ1-1; weak D call: TRBD1 (5 bases). V was pared by 5 bases and J by 4 bases, with 14 bases between. Germline-derived CDR1 and CDR2 are SGHTA and FQGNSA. CDR3 length equals 14 residues. Here the CDR3 DNA reads TGTGCCAGCAGCCCAGAGGTCGGGGGCACTGAAGCTTTCTTT. Its translation: CASSPEVGGTEAFF. Drawing the rest from reference TRBV7-2 and TRBJ1-1, the complete variable domain is GAGVSQSPSNKVTEKGKDVELRCDPISGHTALYWYRQSLGQGLEFLIYFQGNSAPDKSGLPSDRFSAERTGGSVSTLTIQRTQQEDSAVYLCASSPEVGGTEAFFGQGTRLTVV.

This clone was seen a handful of times. The rearrangement joins TRBV28 to TRBJ1-2, with a tentative D call TRBD1 (5 bases). Germline loops: CDR1 MDHEN, CDR2 SYDVKM. The CDR3 is made up of 14 amino acids. The V end was cut by 6 bases, the J end by 5 bases, with 16 bases between. This chain's CDR3 is CASRLQVEGYGYTF. CDR3 nucleotide sequence: TGTGCCAGCAGGTTACAGGTTGAGGGGTATGGCTACACCTTC.

Ten or more counts support this clone. The J gene is TRBJ2-5, the V gene TRBV29-1, with D possibly being TRBD1 (5 bases). The V gene lost 0 bases and the J gene lost 5 bases, with 16 bases spanning the gap. This CDR3 region has 15 residues. Germline CDR1 and CDR2: SQVTM and ANQGSEA. The DNA of the CDR3 is TGCAGCGTTGAAGAAGGCAACAGGATAAGGGAGACCCAGTACTTC. Translating it yields CSVEEGNRIRETQYF.

This clone was seen at least ten times. V is TRBV7-9 and J is TRBJ2-7; D may be TRBD1 or TRBD2 (5 bases each). V lost 1 base to trimming and J lost 0 bases, with 10 bases between them. Germline V gene lookup returns CDR1 SEHNR and CDR2 FQNEAQ (reference sequence). The CDR3 is 15 amino acids. CDR3 sequence: CASSLGPGTSYEQYF. The CDR3 DNA is TGTGCCAGCAGCTTAGGCCCAGGGACCTCCTACGAGCAGTACTTC.

This clone was counted at least ten times. V gene TRBV27 combines with J gene TRBJ2-1; TRBD2 agrees at 14 bases. The CDR3 covers 18 residues. With 2 bases clipped from V and 7 bases from J, the junction kept 10 bases outside the gene matches. Per the germline V gene, CDR1 is MNHEY and CDR2 is SMNVEV (reference sequence). As DNA, the CDR3 is TGTGCCAGCAGTTTAGGACTAGCGGGAGGCCCCCGGAGGAATGAGCAGTTCTTC. Translated: CASSLGLAGGPRRNEQFF.

This clone is medium-sized by share. V usage is TRBV4-2 and J usage is TRBJ2-7; 12 nucleotides match TRBD2. With 0 bases clipped from V and 3 bases from J, the junction kept 0 bases outside the gene matches. Germline values: CDR1 LGHNA, CDR2 YNFKEQ. This CDR3 is 15 amino acids long. The CDR3 nucleotides read TGTGCCAGCAGCCAAGAACTAGCGGGAGGCTACGAGCAGTACTTC. This gives the protein CASSQELAGGYEQYF.